The 2 T cell receptor beta chains listed next were all sequenced from one sample in a study of blood T cell repertoires in COVID-19. Only in-frame clones appear in the TCRdb table, and some are missing; sequencing was by immunoSEQ multiplex PCR. The data show 130,000 to 150,000 clones, with 88% seen just once and approximately 2.4% held by the top ten. Specimen: peripheral blood. The receptor source for this set is a human donor in a cohort sampled during active COVID-19.

The V and J genes are TRBV19 and TRBJ2-3; 10 positions match TRBD2. The CDR3 totals 16 residues. Losses at the gene ends were 6 bases for V and 0 bases for J; bases not matched to a gene: 6. The V gene's germline CDR1 is LNHDA and CDR2 SQIVND (reference sequence). CDR3 DNA sequence: TGTGCCAGTAGCCGACCACTAGCGGGGAGCACAGATACGCAGTATTTT. Translated, it gives CASSRPLAGSTDTQYF.

The rearrangement links TRBV15 to TRBJ1-1, with TRBD1 matching over 9 bases. The CDR3 consists of 15 residues. The germline gives CDR1 LNHNV, CDR2 YYDKDF (reference sequence). V lost 2 bases and J lost 4; bases outside the gene matches: 5. The CDR3: CATSRRTGETTEAFF. In DNA, the CDR3 is TGTGCCACCAGCAGACGGACAGGGGAGACCACTGAAGCTTTCTTT.